The 19 T cell receptor beta chains listed next were all sequenced from one sample in a study of blood T cell repertoires in COVID-19. TCRdb's table, derived via immunoSEQ multiplex PCR, lists solely in-frame clones and lacks some. The sample lists 300,000 to 400,000 clones, around 90% occurring once. The material sequenced was peripheral blood. The receptors originated from a young woman who had recovered from COVID-19.

V and J are TRBV5-4 and TRBJ1-4; 10 bases map to TRBD1. The CDR3 extends over 17 amino acids. Unmatched junction bases numbered 7, after V lost 5 bases and J lost 0 bases. In germline, CDR1 is SGHNT, CDR2 YYREEE (reference sequence). CDR3 residues: CASRHGTGDATNEKLFF. As DNA, the CDR3 is TGTGCCAGCAGGCATGGGACAGGGGATGCAACTAATGAAAAACTGTTTTTT.

The CDR3 loop reads CASSPLAGGYTDTQYF. CDR3 nucleotide sequence: TGTGCCAGCAGTCCCTTAGCGGGAGGGTACACAGATACGCAGTATTTT. The chain combines TRBV25-1 with TRBJ2-3, with 11 bases fitting TRBD2. CDR1 and CDR2 from the germline V gene are MGHDK and SYGVNS. V lost 5 bases and J lost 2; bases outside the gene matches: 6. CDR3 length equals 16 residues.

The CDR3, as DNA: TGTGCCACCAGCTCAATATTAGCGGGGCTCGGCGGCAATGAGCAGTTCTTC. It translates to CATSSILAGLGGNEQFF. The chain is built from TRBV15 and TRBJ2-1; 8 bases are a match to TRBD2. Germline CDR1 LNHNV, CDR2 YYDKDF (reference sequence). The junction had 15 bases not matched to a gene; V was cut back by 5 bases and J by 6 bases. The CDR3 is made up of 17 amino acids. The whole variable domain, remainder taken from reference TRBV15 and TRBJ2-1, is DAMVIQNPRYQVTQFGKPVTLSCSQTLNHNVMYWYQQKSSQAPKLLFHYYDKDFNNEADTPDNFQSRRPNTSFCFLDIRSPGLGDTAMYLCATSSILAGLGGNEQFFGPGTRLTVL.

The chain uses TRBV6-2 or TRBV6-3 and TRBJ1-5; no clear D gene. The CDR3 is 17 residues long. Trimming took off 3 bases at V and 3 bases at J, with 18 bases between the two ends. Looked up from germline, CDR1 is MNHEY and CDR2 is SVGEGT. The CDR3 region has the DNA TGTGCCAGCAGTTATAATCGGAGAACCTTCTCCAATCAGCCCCAGCATTTT. This translates into CASSYNRRTFSNQPQHF.

The CDR3 region is CAISDDRPTGQPQHF. The CDR3, as DNA: TGTGCCATCAGTGACGACAGGCCCACAGGTCAGCCCCAGCATTTT. The J gene is TRBJ1-5, the V gene TRBV10-3; TRBD1 might be the D (6 bases). Germline CDR1 and CDR2: ENHRY and SYGVKD. The V end was cut by 3 bases, the J end by 6 bases, with 15 bases between. The CDR3 has 15 amino acids.

This chain uses TRBV7-6 with TRBJ1-1, with D tentatively TRBD1 (5 bases). The length of the CDR3 is 14 residues. V lost 5 bases to trimming and J lost 5 bases, with 15 bases between them. CDR1 and CDR2 from the germline V gene are SGHVS and FNYEAQ. The DNA of the CDR3 is TGTGCCAGCAGCCTGGATGGGGGAGGGACTGAAGCTTTCTTT. Translation gives CASSLDGGGTEAFF.

This clone has just one count. This chain joins TRBV7-2 and TRBJ2-7, with D possibly matching TRBD2 (6 bases). Per the germline V gene, CDR1 is SGHTA and CDR2 is FQGNSA. The length of the CDR3 is 13 residues. V was cut by 2 bases and J by 8 bases, with 13 bases left in between. CDR3 sequence reads: CASSLRASDKQYV. DNA of the CDR3: TGTGCCAGCAGCTTACGGGCTAGCGACAAGCAGTACGTC.

This chain connects TRBV11-3 to TRBJ1-3; weak D call: TRBD1 (5 bases). CDR3 length equals 15 residues. Germline V gives CDR1 SGHNT, CDR2 YENEEA. Trimming cost V 2 bases and J 4 bases, with 12 bases left between them. The DNA of the CDR3 is TGTGCCAGCAGCTTATCCGGGGCGGGAGGAAACACCATATATTTT. Its protein is CASSLSGAGGNTIYF.

The rearrangement uses TRBV5-4 and TRBJ2-3; D not certain. The germline V gene encodes CDR1 SGHNT and CDR2 YYREEE (reference sequence). This CDR3 spans 15 amino acids. Deletions cut 0 bases from V and 2 bases from J, with 10 bases between. The CDR3 is CASSLAKSTTDTQYF. CDR3 bases: TGTGCCAGCAGCTTGGCCAAGAGTACCACAGATACGCAGTATTTT.

The genes are TRBV5-1 and TRBJ2-3; 15 bases are shared with TRBD2. J gave up 0 bases and V 4 bases, and 6 bases lay outside the gene matches. The germline V gene encodes CDR1 SGHRS and CDR2 YFSETQ. The length of the CDR3 is 18 residues. CDR3 sequence: CASSRGLAGGVSTDTQYF. The DNA of the CDR3 is TGCGCCAGCAGCAGGGGACTAGCGGGGGGAGTCAGCACAGATACGCAGTATTTT.

This clone appeared a single time. This chain uses TRBV5-1 with TRBJ2-3, with D perhaps matching TRBD1 (6 bases). Germline V lookup: CDR1 SGHRS, CDR2 YFSETQ. The CDR3 loop spans 15 amino acids. V lost 5 bases and J 0 bases, leaving 13 bases between the germline ends. Here the CDR3 reads CASRGGGSSTDTQYF. Here the CDR3 DNA reads TGCGCCAGCAGGGGTGGGGGCTCTAGCACAGATACGCAGTATTTT.

The chain combines TRBV12-3 or TRBV12-4 with TRBJ1-1; TRBD1 is a possible D gene (6 bases). The CDR3 is 13 residues long. Deletions cut 6 bases from V and 0 bases from J, with 8 bases between. The CDR3 DNA sequence: TGTGCCAGCAGCGGACAGATGAACACTGAAGCTTTCTTT. As protein: CASSGQMNTEAFF.

This clone was picked up one time. V usage is TRBV7-6 and J usage is TRBJ2-1, with D perhaps matching TRBD1 (5 bases). Per the germline V gene, CDR1 is SGHVS and CDR2 is FNYEAQ. The length of the CDR3 is 16 residues. Trimming removed 2 bases at V and 4 bases at J, with 15 bases between. CDR3 nucleotides: TGTGCCAGCAGCTTAAAGGCCAGGGCAGGTTACAATGAGCAGTTCTTC. It translates to CASSLKARAGYNEQFF.

This sequence joins TRBV5-1 and TRBJ1-5; 7 bases agree with TRBD1. Germline lookup yields CDR1 SGHRS and CDR2 YFSETQ. J lost 7 bases, V lost 0 bases, and 7 bases had no gene match. This CDR3 is built from 15 residues. The CDR3 sequence is CASSLGTGFGQPQHF. CDR3 nucleotide sequence: TGCGCCAGCAGCTTGGGGACAGGTTTTGGCCAGCCCCAGCATTTT.

A word on this clone: This may be a read error, as it is one base from a much larger clone. V gene TRBV4-3 combines with J gene TRBJ2-2; 12 positions agree with TRBD2. This CDR3 has 15 amino acids. In germline, CDR1 is LGHNA, CDR2 YSLEER. J lost 6 bases, V lost 1 base, and 0 bases had no gene match. CDR3 DNA sequence: TGCGCCAGCAGCCAAGGACTAGCGGGAGCCGGGGAGCTGTTTTTT. Translation gives CASSQGLAGAGELFF.

The chain is built from TRBV7-2 and TRBJ2-5, with TRBD2 matching 7 bases. This CDR3 region has 16 residues. Germline CDR1 and CDR2: SGHTA and FQGNSA. With 3 bases clipped from V and 4 bases from J, the junction kept 11 bases outside the gene matches. The DNA of the CDR3 is TGTGCCAGCAGCTTCTCTGGCGGGAGAGGGGCAGAGACCCAGTACTTC. Encoded protein: CASSFSGGRGAETQYF.

In its sample, this clone was seen once. The gene calls are TRBV6-5 and TRBJ2-1; 8 nucleotides agree with TRBD2. V shed 0 bases, J shed 7 bases, and the junction held 8 bases outside the gene matches. The CDR3 runs to 16 residues. CDR1 is MNHEY, CDR2 SVGAGI, per germline. CDR3 region: CASSYSLGLAGNEQFF. Here the CDR3 DNA reads TGTGCCAGCAGTTACTCCCTAGGACTAGCAGGGAATGAGCAGTTCTTC.

The chain carries TRBV4-3 and TRBJ2-2, with D perhaps matching TRBD2 (5 bases). Germline-derived CDR1 and CDR2 are LGHNA and YSLEER. V lost 4 bases, J lost 5 bases, and 20 bases lay in between. The CDR3 is made up of 17 amino acids. In DNA form, the CDR3 reads TGCGCCAGCAGCCCCCTCGGGGATAGCGATGTGACCGGGGAGCTGTTTTTT. This codes for CASSPLGDSDVTGELFF.

The V and J genes are TRBV6-5 and TRBJ2-5; a weak D match, TRBD1 (5 bases). CDR1 MNHEY and CDR2 SVGAGI come from the germline V gene. The CDR3 has 13 amino acids. Deletions cut 2 bases from V and 1 base from J, with 5 bases between. The CDR3 region is CASSYDSQETQYF. The DNA for the CDR3 is TGTGCCAGCAGTTACGACAGCCAAGAGACCCAGTACTTC.